These T cell receptor beta chains were read from a single sample in a study of blood T cell repertoires in COVID-19. Using immunoSEQ multiplex PCR, the repertoire was profiled, and TCRdb retains in-frame clones only, with some absent. The sample has around 130,000 clones; around 81% are singletons. The sequenced sample was peripheral blood. Receptor source: a human donor in a cohort sampled during active COVID-19. CDR3s include the opening cysteine and the closing phenylalanine or tryptophan. The D gene is left open where the match is weak. The size of a clone is reported for some rows only, either as once, few or many, or as a class for expanded clones.

clone_size j_call v_call d_call cdr3_nt cdr3_aa
NA TRBJ2-3 TRBV7-8 NA TGTGCCAGCAGCCTATCCTTGAGAAGGGGAATAGATACGCAGTATTTT CASSLSLRRGIDTQYF
once TRBJ1-1 TRBV9 NA TGTGCCAGCAGCCTAGGGGGGGTGAACACTGAAGCTTTCTTT CASSLGGVNTEAFF
NA TRBJ1-6 TRBV21-1 NA TGTGCCAGCAGCAAAGAGGGACAGTATAATTCACCCCTCCACTTT CASSKEGQYNSPLHF
NA TRBJ2-2 TRBV7-9 NA TGTGCCAGCAGCTTAGAAAGCCCTCGTTTTACCGGGGAGCTGTTTTTT CASSLESPRFTGELFF
NA TRBJ2-5 TRBV3-1/TRBV3-2 NA TGTGCCAGCAGCCAAGGGGCGGAGACCCAGTACTTC CASSQGAETQYF
NA TRBJ2-3 TRBV6-1 NA TGTGCCAGCAGTGAGGTCTCGCGTAGCACAGATACGCAGTATTTT CASSEVSRSTDTQYF
NA TRBJ2-5 TRBV18 NA TGTGCCAGCTCACTACAAGAGACCCAGTACTTC CASSLQETQYF
NA TRBJ2-7 TRBV5-4 NA TGTGCCAGCAGCTTGGGGGGGACTTCCGATTACGAGCAGTACTTC CASSLGGTSDYEQYF
NA TRBJ2-2 TRBV28 NA TGTGCCAGCAGCCTTGGAGGGAACACCGGGGAGCTGTTTTTT CASSLGGNTGELFF
NA TRBJ2-7 TRBV10-1 NA TGCGCCAGCAGTGAGTCGGGGCCAGGATCTTACGAGCAGTACTTC CASSESGPGSYEQYF
few TRBJ2-1 TRBV11-2 TRBD2 TGTGCCAGCAGCTTGTGGGAGGGGAATGAGCAGTTCTTC CASSLWEGNEQFF
NA TRBJ1-4 TRBV13 TRBD1 TGTGCCAGCAGCGTAAGGACAGGCCGAAATGAAAAACTGTTTTTT CASSVRTGRNEKLFF
NA TRBJ2-7 TRBV5-1 NA TGCGCCAGCAGCTTGACAGGGAAAAACGAGCAGTACTTC CASSLTGKNEQYF
few TRBJ1-5 TRBV24-1 NA TGTGCCACCCTCCGTGAGGTCGGCAATCAGCCCCAGCATTTT CATLREVGNQPQHF
few TRBJ1-6 TRBV2 TRBD1 TGTGCCAGCAGTCGCCGGGACAGATCTTATAATTCACCCCTCCACTTT CASSRRDRSYNSPLHF
NA TRBJ2-2 TRBV5-1 TRBD2 TGCGCCAGCAGCTTGGAACTAGCGGGGACCTCCGGGGAGCTGTTTTTT CASSLELAGTSGELFF
NA TRBJ2-2 TRBV2 NA TGTGCCAGCAGTGAGCAAACAGGCCGACGAAAGCAAAACACCGGGGAGCTGTTTTTT CASSEQTGRRKQNTGELFF
once TRBJ1-2 TRBV11-2 NA TGTGCCAGCAGCCCGGCAGGCTATGGCTACACCTTC CASSPAGYGYTF
many TRBJ1-1 TRBV6-5 NA TGTGCCAGCAGTTACGGGGATGGGGCCACTGAAGCTTTCTTT CASSYGDGATEAFF
few TRBJ1-2 TRBV28 NA TGTGCCAGCAACCTGATGTCTTACAGGTTTCTTAACTATGGCTACACCTTC CASNLMSYRFLNYGYTF
NA TRBJ1-6 TRBV5-6 NA TGTGCCAGCAGCAAGGACGGAGGCAACAATTCACCCCTCCACTTT CASSKDGGNNSPLHF
NA TRBJ2-3 TRBV6-2/TRBV6-3 NA TGTGCCAACAGTTACTCCGCGTCGGACACCAGTCGGGATACGCAGTATTTT CANSYSASDTSRDTQYF
NA TRBJ1-2 TRBV7-8 NA TGTGCCAGCAGCCCTAAAGTTGGGGCTGGCTACACCTTC CASSPKVGAGYTF
NA TRBJ1-4 TRBV23-1 NA TGCGCCAGCAGTCCCCGCCCCCCAGGGTTGGTTGAAAAACTGTTTTTT CASSPRPPGLVEKLFF
NA TRBJ1-1 TRBV18 TRBD1 TGTGCCACCGCCGCCGGGACAGGGGGCGTTTTAGGAGCTTTCTTT CATAAGTGGVLGAFF
few TRBJ2-7 TRBV5-5 TRBD2 TGTGCCAGCAGCTTGGGGGAGGGGTACGAGCAGTACTTC CASSLGEGYEQYF
NA TRBJ1-3 TRBV18 NA TGTGCCAGCTCACGGGCCCAAACCGTAGGAAACACCATATATTTT CASSRAQTVGNTIYF
NA TRBJ2-3 TRBV28 NA TGTGCCAGCAGTTTACCCTCGTACACAGATACGCAGTATTTT CASSLPSYTDTQYF
NA TRBJ1-1 TRBV10-2 NA TGCGCCAGCAGTGAGCACAGCGGTGAAGCTTTCTTT CASSEHSGEAFF
NA TRBJ2-5 TRBV6-6 NA TGTGCCAGCAGTTACTCGCGGGGTTACCAAGAGACCCAGTACTTC CASSYSRGYQETQYF
NA TRBJ1-1 TRBV7-8 NA TGTGCCAGCAGCTTAGTGGAGGCGCCGAACACTGAAGCTTTCTTT CASSLVEAPNTEAFF
NA TRBJ2-1 TRBV30 NA TGTGCCTGGCGAAACAGGGGAGGCGGGAATGAGCAGTTCTTC CAWRNRGGGNEQFF
few TRBJ1-1 TRBV4-2 NA TGTGCCAGCAGCCTCGGGAGTGATTCAGAAGCTTTCTTT CASSLGSDSEAFF
NA TRBJ2-3 TRBV2 TRBD2 TGTGCCAGCAGTGCCCTAGCGGGGGGTTATACGCAGTATTTT CASSALAGGYTQYF
many TRBJ2-1 TRBV28 TRBD2 TGTGCCAGCAGTTTCCCCTCCCGCTCTAGCGGGGGCTACAATGAGCAGTTCTTC CASSFPSRSSGGYNEQFF
once TRBJ2-5 TRBV28 TRBD1 TGTGCCAGCAGTTTAGGGCGGTGGGGACAGGGCGAAAAAGAGACCCAGTACTTC CASSLGRWGQGEKETQYF
NA TRBJ2-2 TRBV7-9 TRBD1 TGTGCCAGCAGCCGGCGGACAGGGGATCTCACCGGGGAGCTGTTTTTT CASSRRTGDLTGELFF
NA TRBJ2-3 TRBV29-1 TRBD2 TGCAGCGTTGAAGATCGGGGCGGGGGGGCAGTGGATACGCAGTATTTT CSVEDRGGGAVDTQYF
NA TRBJ2-1 TRBV11-2 TRBD2 TGTGCCAGCAGCTTAGATGGACTAGCGGGACGCTACAATGAGCAGTTCTTC CASSLDGLAGRYNEQFF
NA TRBJ2-1 TRBV30 NA TGTGCCTGGACCCGCGGGGAAAATGAGCAGTTCTTC CAWTRGENEQFF
NA TRBJ1-5 TRBV18 TRBD1 TGTGCCAGCTCACCCTCCGGGACAGACAATCAGCCCCAGCATTTT CASSPSGTDNQPQHF
NA TRBJ1-6 TRBV28 NA TGTGCCAGCAGGCCAACAGGTTCCCCTTTGGCCCTCCACTTT CASRPTGSPLALHF
few TRBJ1-2 TRBV6-1 NA TGTGCCAGCAGTGACAAAAACTATGGCTACACCTTC CASSDKNYGYTF
NA TRBJ2-7 TRBV19 TRBD1 TGTGCCAGTTCGACAGGGTACGAGCAGTACTTC CASSTGYEQYF
few TRBJ2-1 TRBV2 TRBD2 TGTGCCAGCAGCGCCGCTAGCGGGGGGGCCGTCGATGAGCAGTTCTTC CASSAASGGAVDEQFF
NA TRBJ1-1 TRBV10-3 TRBD1 TGTGCCATCAGTGGACAGGGAAGGGTTGAAGCTTTCTTT CAISGQGRVEAFF
NA TRBJ1-6 TRBV21-1 NA TGTGCCAGCAACATCGCCTGGGGGCCCCATCGGGGCCATAATTCACCCCTCCACTTT CASNIAWGPHRGHNSPLHF
NA TRBJ2-1 TRBV7-9 NA TGTGCCAGCAGCTTACCGGGATTCGTCGCGGGGGCCATAAACAATGAGCAGTTCTTC CASSLPGFVAGAINNEQFF
NA TRBJ1-1 TRBV5-1 NA TGCGCCAGCAGCTTGTATTCCGGGATGACTGAAGCTTTCTTT CASSLYSGMTEAFF
NA TRBJ2-4 TRBV4-1 NA TGCGCCAGCAGCCAAGATTATTCCCGGAACATTCAGTACTTC CASSQDYSRNIQYF